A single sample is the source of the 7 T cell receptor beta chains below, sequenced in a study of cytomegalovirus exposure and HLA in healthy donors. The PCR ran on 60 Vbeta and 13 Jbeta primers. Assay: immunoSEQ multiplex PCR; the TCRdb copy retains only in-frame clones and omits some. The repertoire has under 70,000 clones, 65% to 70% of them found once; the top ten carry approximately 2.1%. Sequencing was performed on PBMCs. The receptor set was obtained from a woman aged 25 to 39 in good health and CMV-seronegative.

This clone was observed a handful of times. In DNA form, the CDR3 reads TGTGCCAGCAGTGGAACAGGGATGCGTGAAGCTTTCTTT. The encoded protein is CASSGTGMREAFF. The chain couples TRBV6-1 to TRBJ1-1; D may be TRBD1 (6 bases). This CDR3 contains 13 residues. Trimming left V 4 bases short and J 7 bases short, with 13 bases between. CDR1 MNHNS and CDR2 SASEGT come from the germline V gene.

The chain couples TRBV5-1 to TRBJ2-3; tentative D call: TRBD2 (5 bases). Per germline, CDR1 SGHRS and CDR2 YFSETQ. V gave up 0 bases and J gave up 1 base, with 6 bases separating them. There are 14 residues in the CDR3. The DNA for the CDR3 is TGCGCCAGCAGCTTGGAGGAGGGCACAGATACGCAGTATTTT. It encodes CASSLEEGTDTQYF.

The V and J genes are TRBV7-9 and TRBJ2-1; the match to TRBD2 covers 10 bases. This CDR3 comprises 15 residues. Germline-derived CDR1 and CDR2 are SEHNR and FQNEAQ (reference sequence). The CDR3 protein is CAGEGGSGGAGEQFF. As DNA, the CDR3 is TGTGCTGGGGAGGGGGGCAGCGGGGGGGCCGGTGAGCAGTTCTTC.

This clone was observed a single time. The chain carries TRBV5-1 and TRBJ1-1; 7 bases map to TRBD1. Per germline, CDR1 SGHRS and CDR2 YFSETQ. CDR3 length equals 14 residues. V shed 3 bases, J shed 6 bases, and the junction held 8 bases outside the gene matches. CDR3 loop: CASSSQTGTPEAFF. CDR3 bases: TGCGCCAGCAGCTCGCAGACAGGGACCCCTGAAGCTTTCTTT.

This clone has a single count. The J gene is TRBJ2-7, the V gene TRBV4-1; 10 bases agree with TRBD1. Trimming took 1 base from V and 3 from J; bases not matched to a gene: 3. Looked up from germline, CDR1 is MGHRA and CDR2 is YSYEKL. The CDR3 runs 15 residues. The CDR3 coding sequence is TGCGCCAGCAGCCAAGGTGGGACAGGGGTCTACGAGCAGTACTTC. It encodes CASSQGGTGVYEQYF.

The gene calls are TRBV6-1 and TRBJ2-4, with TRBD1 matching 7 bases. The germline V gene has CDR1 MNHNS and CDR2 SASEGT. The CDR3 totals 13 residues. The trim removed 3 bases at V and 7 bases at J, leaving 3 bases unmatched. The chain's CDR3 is CASSDGTVNIQYF. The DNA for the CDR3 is TGTGCCAGCAGTGACGGGACAGTTAACATTCAGTACTTC.

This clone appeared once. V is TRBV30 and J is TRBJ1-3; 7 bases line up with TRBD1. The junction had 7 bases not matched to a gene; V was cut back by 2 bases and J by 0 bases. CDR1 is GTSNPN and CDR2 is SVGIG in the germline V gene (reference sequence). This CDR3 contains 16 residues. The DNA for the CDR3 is TGTGCCTGGAGTCCCAGGGGGGTCTACTCTGGAAACACCATATATTTT. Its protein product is CAWSPRGVYSGNTIYF.